These T cell receptor beta chains were read from a single sample in a study of cytomegalovirus exposure and HLA in healthy donors. Assay: immunoSEQ multiplex PCR; the TCRdb copy retains only in-frame clones and omits some. The table includes some 120,000 clones, 70% to 75% detected once. The sequenced sample was PBMCs. The source of these receptors is a woman aged 40 to 55 in good health and CMV-seronegative. The CDR3 runs from the conserved cysteine through the conserved F or W. D genes are given only for firm matches. Not all rows give a size; the values are once, few, many and, for expanded clones, a class.

V gene,clone size,J gene,D gene,CDR3 DNA,CDR3 protein
TRBV28,NA,TRBJ2-5,NA,TGTGCCAGCAGTACCCTACTTGGGACCCAGTACTTC,CASSTLLGTQYF
TRBV29-1,NA,TRBJ2-1,TRBD2,TGCAGCGTTACCTTCGGACTAGCGGGAGTCTATGAGCAGTTCTTC,CSVTFGLAGVYEQFF
TRBV5-3,NA,TRBJ2-1,NA,TGTGCCAGAAGCTCCAACTCACCAGCGCGGGGAAACAATGAGCAGTTCTTC,CARSSNSPARGNNEQFF
TRBV7-8,NA,TRBJ1-2,NA,TGTGCCAGCAGCTTAGGGTCGTCGGGGTCTAATGGCTACACCTTC,CASSLGSSGSNGYTF
TRBV15,NA,TRBJ2-7,TRBD2,TGTGCCACCAGCAGCCGACTAGCGGGAGGACGCGAGCAGTACTTC,CATSSRLAGGREQYF
TRBV7-9,NA,TRBJ2-1,NA,TGTGCCAGCAGCTTGGGGCCTACAGCCTACAATGAGCAGTTCTTC,CASSLGPTAYNEQFF
TRBV7-9,NA,TRBJ2-7,TRBD2,TGTGCCAGCACCCCGGGGACGGGAGGCCACGAGCAGTACTTC,CASTPGTGGHEQYF
TRBV9,NA,TRBJ2-4,NA,TGTGCCAGAAAAGGGGCCGTGGCCAAAAACATTCAGTACTTC,CARKGAVAKNIQYF
TRBV4-1,NA,TRBJ2-7,TRBD1,TGCGCCAGCAGCCAGGGACAGGGCCTCTCCTACGAGCAGTACTTC,CASSQGQGLSYEQYF
TRBV11-2,NA,TRBJ1-5,NA,TGTGCCAGCAGCTTACAGGGCGGGGATCAGCCCCAGCATTTT,CASSLQGGDQPQHF
TRBV2,NA,TRBJ2-5,TRBD1,TGTGCCAGCAGAGAGGACAGGGGGCTGGAGACCCAGTACTTC,CASREDRGLETQYF
TRBV6-1,NA,TRBJ2-7,NA,TGTGCCAGCAGTGATACAGGCTACGAGCAGTACTTC,CASSDTGYEQYF
TRBV10-3,once,TRBJ2-5,NA,TGTGCCATCAGCCCCAGTAAGGGGCTGGAGACCCAGTACTTC,CAISPSKGLETQYF
TRBV7-2,NA,TRBJ2-7,NA,TGTGCCAGCAGTTCCGTCTCCCCTTACGAGCAGTACTTC,CASSSVSPYEQYF
TRBV7-2,NA,TRBJ1-3,NA,TGTGCCAGCAGCTTAAGGAGTATTGGTCCCTCTGGAAACACCATATATTTT,CASSLRSIGPSGNTIYF
TRBV7-8,NA,TRBJ2-7,TRBD2,TGTGCCAGCAGCTCAGGACTAGCGACGATCTCCTACGAGCAGTACTTC,CASSSGLATISYEQYF
TRBV4-3,NA,TRBJ2-1,TRBD2,TGCGCCAGCAGCCAACTTCTAGCGGCCTACAATGAGCAGTTCTTC,CASSQLLAAYNEQFF
TRBV5-1,NA,TRBJ2-5,TRBD1,TGCGCCAGCAGCTCCCGGACAGGGGCAAGTGAGCAGTACTTC,CASSSRTGASEQYF
TRBV4-1,NA,TRBJ2-1,NA,TGCGCCAGCAGCCATCTTACGGGAGCTGAGCAGTTCTTC,CASSHLTGAEQFF
TRBV28,NA,TRBJ1-5,NA,TGTGCCAGCAAGCAAAGACAGATTTTCTATAGCAATCAGCCCCAGCATTTT,CASKQRQIFYSNQPQHF
TRBV7-9,NA,TRBJ2-7,NA,TGTTCCAGCAGACGAGAGTACGAGCAGTACTTC,CSSRREYEQYF
TRBV7-9,once,TRBJ2-7,TRBD1,TGTGCCAGTACAGGGGACTACGAGCAGTACTTC,CASTGDYEQYF
TRBV6-4,NA,TRBJ2-7,NA,TGTGCCAGCAGCAGAAGGGGCAGCGACTACGAGCAGTACTTC,CASSRRGSDYEQYF
TRBV30,NA,TRBJ2-5,TRBD2,TGTGCCTGGAGCCTGACTAGCTTGGGAGAGCAGTACTTC,CAWSLTSLGEQYF
TRBV4-2,NA,TRBJ1-4,NA,TGTGCCAGCAGCTATGAGTCGGGGGATAATGAAAAACTGTTTTTT,CASSYESGDNEKLFF
TRBV5-8,NA,TRBJ1-2,TRBD1,TGTGCCAGCAGCCTAACAGGGGGTCTGTCCTATGGCTACACCTTC,CASSLTGGLSYGYTF
TRBV7-2,NA,TRBJ1-5,NA,TGTGCCAGCAGCTTACAGGGCAATCAGCCCCAGCATTTT,CASSLQGNQPQHF
TRBV7-8,NA,TRBJ1-6,NA,TGTGCCAGCAGCTTAGGGGGCACGAATGGATATAATTCACCCCTCCACTTT,CASSLGGTNGYNSPLHF
TRBV28,once,TRBJ2-7,TRBD2,TGTGCCAGCAGGTTTAGCGGGATGATCTCCTACGAGCAGTACTTC,CASRFSGMISYEQYF
TRBV30,once,TRBJ1-5,NA,TGTGCCTGGAGTTTGACAGGTACTGAGCCCCAGCATTTT,CAWSLTGTEPQHF
TRBV9,NA,TRBJ2-7,NA,TGTGCCAGCAGCCCGACGACAGGACCACAAGCCTACGAGCAGTACTTC,CASSPTTGPQAYEQYF
TRBV28,NA,TRBJ1-1,NA,TGTGCCAGCAGTTTACCCCCACCGAAGCCAGCTTTCTTT,CASSLPPPKPAFF
TRBV7-9,NA,TRBJ2-2,NA,TGTTCCAGCAGCTTATCTGGGGAGCTGTTTTTT,CSSSLSGELFF
TRBV9,NA,TRBJ2-3,TRBD2,TGTGCCAGCAGCGTAGGATCCCGGGGGGAGGATACGCAGTATTTT,CASSVGSRGEDTQYF
TRBV10-3,NA,TRBJ1-5,NA,TGTGCCATCAGTGCGAGCGGGGTAGGGAGCAATCAGCCCCAGCATTTT,CAISASGVGSNQPQHF
TRBV5-1,NA,TRBJ2-5,TRBD2,TGCGCCAGCAGCTTGACTGCGAGCGGGGGGCCTTCTGAAGAGACCCAGTACTTC,CASSLTASGGPSEETQYF
TRBV5-4,NA,TRBJ1-4,TRBD1,TGTGCCAGCAGCCCCACAGGGGGGCCCGATGAAAAACTGTTTTTT,CASSPTGGPDEKLFF
TRBV28,NA,TRBJ1-2,NA,TGTGCCAGCAGTTTAGGTGGGCAGGGAAGAGATGGCTACACCTTC,CASSLGGQGRDGYTF
TRBV2,once,TRBJ2-5,TRBD2,TGTGCCAGCAGTGGCGGGACTAGCGGCCAGTGGGTGGAGACCCAGTACTTC,CASSGGTSGQWVETQYF
TRBV6-6,NA,TRBJ1-5,TRBD1,TGTGCCAGCAGGGGACCGGGACAGGGGAGTAATCAGCCCCAGCATTTT,CASRGPGQGSNQPQHF
TRBV5-1,NA,TRBJ2-1,NA,TGCGCCAGCAGCGGGCAGGGAAGCCCCTACAATGAGCAGTTCTTC,CASSGQGSPYNEQFF
TRBV19,NA,TRBJ1-6,TRBD1,TGTGCCAGTAGTCCACGACAGGGAATAGCAGGATCACCCCTCCACTTT,CASSPRQGIAGSPLHF
TRBV6-1,NA,TRBJ1-1,NA,TGTGCCAGCAGCGCCCTCACCCAAGGGGGAACTGAAGCTTTCTTT,CASSALTQGGTEAFF
TRBV4-3,NA,TRBJ2-7,TRBD1,TGCGCCAGCAGCCCCCTCCAGGGGGTCCGCGAGCAGTACTTC,CASSPLQGVREQYF
TRBV27,NA,TRBJ2-3,TRBD2,TGTGCCAGCAGCCCGACTAGCGGGAGTGGCACAGATACGCAGTATTTT,CASSPTSGSGTDTQYF
TRBV28,NA,TRBJ1-5,NA,TGTGCCAGCAGTACGCTCAGTCAGCCCCAGCATTTT,CASSTLSQPQHF
TRBV4-2,NA,TRBJ2-7,TRBD2,TGTGCCAGCAGCCGGTTACTAGCGGAGTCCTACGAGCAGTACTTC,CASSRLLAESYEQYF
TRBV6-1,NA,TRBJ1-6,NA,TGTGCCAGCAGTGAATTGGGGCACTCGAATAATTCACCCCTCCACTTT,CASSELGHSNNSPLHF
TRBV7-2,NA,TRBJ1-3,TRBD1,TGTGCCAGCAGCTTCCAGGGGGACACCATATATTTT,CASSFQGDTIYF
TRBV10-1,NA,TRBJ1-5,NA,TGCGCCAGCACCATGAGGGACTGGGGCCGGGCGCAGCCCCAGCATTTT,CASTMRDWGRAQPQHF
TRBV11-2,NA,TRBJ2-5,NA,TGTGCCAGCAGCCCGGCGCGGGAAGGGGGCTTGGGGGAGACCCAGTACTTC,CASSPAREGGLGETQYF
TRBV27,NA,TRBJ2-5,NA,TGTGCCACCGACGGGGAGATCCCCCAAGAGACCCAGTACTTC,CATDGEIPQETQYF
TRBV19,NA,TRBJ2-3,TRBD2,TGTGCCAGTAGTCCCGGGATAGCGGGACGCACAGATACGCAGTATTTT,CASSPGIAGRTDTQYF
TRBV19,NA,TRBJ2-5,TRBD1,TGTGCCAGTAGTCGAGGGGGCGCGGGAGAGACCCAGTACTTC,CASSRGGAGETQYF